A selection of T cell receptor beta chains follows, all from one sample in a study of cytomegalovirus exposure and HLA in healthy donors. Clones were read by immunoSEQ multiplex PCR, and TCRdb kept only the in-frame ones, dropping some. The data contain roughly 100,000 clones, about 70% of them seen just once; the ten biggest clones take up 0.6% to 1%. The sequencing sample was made of PBMCs. These receptors all come from a boy aged 5-17 years in good health and CMV-seronegative. Both conserved end residues are part of each CDR3. The order of the fields is J gene, D gene, V gene, clone size, CDR3 protein, CDR3 DNA. D genes are given only for firm matches. The size field is filled for only some rows; it gives once, few, many or a size class.

TRBJ1-1 - TRBV5-4 - CASSLWRGSEAFF TGTGCCAGCAGCTTGTGGAGAGGCTCTGAAGCTTTCTTT
TRBJ1-2 TRBD1 TRBV9 - CASSGTDRGTANYGYTF TGTGCCAGCAGCGGAACGGACCGGGGGACAGCTAACTATGGCTACACCTTC
TRBJ2-7 TRBD2 TRBV7-2 - CASSLWQRGSLYEQYF TGTGCCAGCAGCTTATGGCAGCGGGGGTCCCTTTACGAGCAGTACTTC
TRBJ1-2 - TRBV5-6 - CASSLRDGYTF TGTGCCAGCAGTCTAAGAGATGGCTACACCTTC
TRBJ2-3 TRBD2 TRBV28 few CASSVLLAGLTDTQYF TGTGCCAGCAGTGTCCTACTAGCGGGGCTCACAGATACGCAGTATTTT
TRBJ1-1 - TRBV7-2 - CASSFFWQDTEAFF TGTGCCAGCAGCTTCTTCTGGCAAGACACTGAAGCTTTCTTT
TRBJ2-6 - TRBV2 - CASKLPGLGANVLTF TGTGCCAGCAAGTTGCCGGGGTTAGGGGCCAACGTCCTGACTTTC
TRBJ2-1 TRBD1 TRBV5-1 - CASSLEDREREQFF TGCGCCAGCAGCTTGGAGGACAGGGAACGTGAGCAGTTCTTC
TRBJ2-7 TRBD2 TRBV11-3 - CASSLTSGTTYEQYF TGTGCCAGCAGCTTAACTAGCGGGACCACCTACGAGCAGTACTTC
TRBJ1-2 - TRBV5-1 few CASSREGPYGYTF TGCGCCAGCAGCCGGGAGGGTCCCTATGGCTACACCTTC
TRBJ2-7 - TRBV25-1 few CASSEVGGYEQYF TGTGCCAGCAGTGAAGTAGGGGGTTACGAGCAGTACTTC
TRBJ2-3 TRBD2 TRBV7-2 - CASSLGTSGGLDTQYF TGTGCCAGCAGCCTAGGGACTAGCGGGGGTTTAGATACGCAGTATTTT
TRBJ2-7 - TRBV11-1 - CASSRKEGSNEQYF TGTGCCAGCAGTAGAAAGGAGGGGAGCAACGAGCAGTACTTC
TRBJ1-1 - TRBV5-1 - CASSSDSHTEAFF TGCGCCAGCAGCTCCGACAGCCACACTGAAGCTTTCTTT
TRBJ1-4 TRBD1 TRBV6-6 once CASSSPGGVSEKLFF TGTGCCAGCAGTTCCCCAGGGGGCGTGAGTGAAAAACTGTTTTTT
TRBJ2-5 - TRBV20-1 - CSAPEVTQYF TGCAGTGCACCGGAGGTGACCCAGTACTTC
TRBJ1-1 - TRBV12-1 - CASSFADTEAFF TGTGCCAGCAGCTTTGCCGACACTGAAGCTTTCTTT
TRBJ2-3 TRBD2 TRBV18 few CASGRASGSRDTQYF TGTGCCAGCGGCCGGGCTAGCGGGAGTAGAGATACGCAGTATTTT
TRBJ1-3 - TRBV5-1 - CASSWTGLISGNTIYF TGCGCCAGCAGCTGGACGGGACTGATCTCTGGAAACACCATATATTTT
TRBJ2-7 TRBD2 TRBV11-1 - CASSPEGLAAFYEQYF TGTGCCAGCAGCCCCGAGGGACTAGCGGCTTTCTACGAGCAGTACTTC
TRBJ2-7 - TRBV13 few CASSYAGEQYF TGTGCCAGCAGCTACGCGGGGGAGCAGTACTTC
TRBJ2-3 - TRBV15 few CATSRGSQDKADTQYF TGTGCCACCAGCAGGGGTTCACAGGATAAAGCAGATACGCAGTATTTT
TRBJ1-3 - TRBV11-2 - CASSPFGGMVGNTIYF TGTGCCAGCAGCCCCTTCGGGGGTATGGTTGGAAACACCATATATTTT
TRBJ2-7 TRBD2 TRBV5-4 - CASSALGGGRLEQYF TGTGCCAGCAGCGCCCTTGGCGGGGGGCGTCTCGAGCAGTACTTC
TRBJ2-5 TRBD2 TRBV7-2 - CASSFKGGRRGETQYF TGTGCCAGCAGCTTTAAAGGCGGGAGGAGAGGAGAGACCCAGTACTTC
TRBJ2-2 TRBD2 TRBV5-1 once CATRALAGLAGELFF TGCGCCACCAGGGCCCTAGCGGGACTCGCCGGGGAGCTGTTTTTT
TRBJ2-3 - TRBV5-4 once CASSEGGAGGTDTQYF TGTGCCAGCAGCGAAGGGGGGGCCGGTGGCACAGATACGCAGTATTTT
TRBJ1-5 - TRBV27 - CASSPRRTYQPQHF TGTGCCAGCAGTCCCCGGAGGACCTATCAGCCCCAGCATTTT
TRBJ1-1 - TRBV10-2 - CASKGGEANTEAFF TGCGCCAGCAAAGGGGGTGAGGCCAACACTGAAGCTTTCTTT
TRBJ2-7 TRBD2 TRBV7-6 once CASSPVLAGYEQYF TGTGCCAGCAGCCCTGTCCTAGCGGGTTACGAGCAGTACTTC
TRBJ1-5 - TRBV6-5 few CASSYSQGVNQPQHF TGTGCCAGCAGTTACAGTCAGGGCGTCAATCAGCCCCAGCATTTT
TRBJ1-1 TRBD1 TRBV13 - CASSFSGQVIAAFF TGTGCCAGCAGCTTTTCGGGACAGGTAATTGCAGCTTTCTTT
TRBJ2-7 TRBD1 TRBV13 - CASSLAGGSYEQYF TGTGCCAGCAGCTTAGCAGGGGGCTCCTACGAGCAGTACTTC
TRBJ2-1 TRBD2 TRBV10-2 - CASSELKRELFF TGCGCCAGCAGTGAGCTTAAGCGGGAGTTGTTCTTC
TRBJ2-1 - TRBV6-6 - CASRGRREFSNEQFF TGTGCCAGCAGGGGGAGAAGGGAGTTCTCTAATGAGCAGTTCTTC
TRBJ1-1 - TRBV6-1 - CASSVFGSRTEAFF TGTGCCAGCAGTGTATTCGGATCCAGGACTGAAGCTTTCTTT
TRBJ2-5 - TRBV5-1 few CASSRGFAGETQYF TGCGCCAGCAGCCGGGGCTTCGCGGGGGAGACCCAGTACTTC
TRBJ2-3 TRBD1 TRBV30 - CAWSPGGPDTQYF TGTGCCTGGAGTCCAGGGGGCCCAGATACGCAGTATTTT
TRBJ2-7 TRBD1 TRBV11-2 - CASRSYRGNMDGSEQYF TGTGCCAGCAGGTCCTACAGGGGAAATATGGACGGCTCCGAGCAGTACTTC
TRBJ1-1 - TRBV30 - CALERGGGTEAFF TGTGCTCTCGAGAGGGGGGGTGGAACTGAAGCTTTCTTT
TRBJ2-7 TRBD2 TRBV5-6 - CASSWDWGGEQYF TGTGCCAGCAGCTGGGACTGGGGGGGCGAGCAGTACTTC